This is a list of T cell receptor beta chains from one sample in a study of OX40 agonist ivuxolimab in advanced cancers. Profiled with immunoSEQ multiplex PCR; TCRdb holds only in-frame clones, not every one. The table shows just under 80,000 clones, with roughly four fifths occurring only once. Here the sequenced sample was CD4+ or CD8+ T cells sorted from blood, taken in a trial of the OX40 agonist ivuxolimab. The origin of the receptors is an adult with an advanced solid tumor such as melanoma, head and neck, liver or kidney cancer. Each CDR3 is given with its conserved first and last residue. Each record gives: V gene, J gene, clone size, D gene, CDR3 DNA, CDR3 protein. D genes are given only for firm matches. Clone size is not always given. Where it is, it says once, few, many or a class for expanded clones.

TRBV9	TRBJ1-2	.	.	TGTGCCAGCAGCGTAGCCCCGACCCATGAGGGGGGTGGCTACACCTTC	CASSVAPTHEGGGYTF
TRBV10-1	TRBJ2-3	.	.	TGCGCCAGCAGTGAGGGCAGCACAGATACGCAGTATTTT	CASSEGSTDTQYF
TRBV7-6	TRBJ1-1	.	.	TGTGCCAGCAGCTTACTACCAATGGACACTGAAGCTTTCTTT	CASSLLPMDTEAFF
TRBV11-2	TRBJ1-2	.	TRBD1	TGTGCCAGCAGCCACCGTAGGGGACAGGGACCTGGCTACACCTTC	CASSHRRGQGPGYTF
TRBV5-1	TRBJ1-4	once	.	TGCGCCAGCAGCTCCCTTGAGACAGCCGAAAAACTGTTTTTT	CASSSLETAEKLFF
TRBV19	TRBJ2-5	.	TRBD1	TGTGCCAGTAGTAGACAGGGCTTGCAAGAGACCCAGTACTTC	CASSRQGLQETQYF
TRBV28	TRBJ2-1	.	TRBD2	TGTGCCAGCAGTCCCTTGGCGGGGGGAAAGGGGCATGAGCAGTTCTTC	CASSPLAGGKGHEQFF
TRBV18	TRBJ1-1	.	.	TGTGCCAGCGCTTACAGGGAGAACACTGAAGCTTTCTTT	CASAYRENTEAFF
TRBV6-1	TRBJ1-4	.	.	TGTGCCAGCAGTGAATCTCGGGGTGCGACTGAAAAACTGTTTTTT	CASSESRGATEKLFF
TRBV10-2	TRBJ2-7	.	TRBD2	TGCGCCAGCCGTTTTCCTAGCGGCTCCTACGAGCAGTACTTC	CASRFPSGSYEQYF
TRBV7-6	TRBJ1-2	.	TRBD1	TGTGCCAGCAGCCCTGCTTCGACAGGGGGTGGCTACACCTTC	CASSPASTGGGYTF
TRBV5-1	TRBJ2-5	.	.	TGCGCCAGCAGCTTTAGATCGAGGGGGTGGGAGACCCAGTACTTC	CASSFRSRGWETQYF
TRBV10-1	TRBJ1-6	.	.	TGCGCCAGCAGTGAGTCAATTTCCTCGGATTCACCCCTCCACTTT	CASSESISSDSPLHF
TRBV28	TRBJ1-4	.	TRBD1	TGTGCCAGCAGTGGCACAGGGGTGGGCGAAAAACTGTTTTTT	CASSGTGVGEKLFF
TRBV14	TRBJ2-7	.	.	TGTGCCAGCAGCCCAAGGACAGATGGGGAGCAGTACTTC	CASSPRTDGEQYF
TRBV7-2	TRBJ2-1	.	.	TGTGCCAGCAGCTTAGTCTCGTTAACGAGGGGGGGCCGGAATGAGCAGTTCTTC	CASSLVSLTRGGRNEQFF
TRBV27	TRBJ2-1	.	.	TGTGCCAGCACCAAATCCAGGGGAACCAATGAGCAGTTCTTC	CASTKSRGTNEQFF
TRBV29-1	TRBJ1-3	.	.	TGCAGCGCGGGGACGGCAAACACCATATATTTT	CSAGTANTIYF
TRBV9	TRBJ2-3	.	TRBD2	TGTGCCAGCAGCGTAAGTGGGTCTAGCGGGGGGGCCGCGACGCAGTATTTT	CASSVSGSSGGAATQYF
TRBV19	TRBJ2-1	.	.	TGTGCCAGTAGTCACCAGGCAGACTACAATGAGCAGTTCTTC	CASSHQADYNEQFF
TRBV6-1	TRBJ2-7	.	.	TGTGCCAGCAGTGAAAATCCCTACGAGCAGTACTTC	CASSENPYEQYF
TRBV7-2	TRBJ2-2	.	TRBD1	TGTGCCAGCAGCTCTGGGACAGGCCTCACCGGGGAGCTGTTTTTT	CASSSGTGLTGELFF
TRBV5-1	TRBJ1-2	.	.	TGCGCCAGCAGCTTGGAGGGGGAAAACTATGGCTACACCTTC	CASSLEGENYGYTF
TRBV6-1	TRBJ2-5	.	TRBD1	TGTGCCATACAAGGGACAGACCAAGAGACCCAGTACTTC	CAIQGTDQETQYF
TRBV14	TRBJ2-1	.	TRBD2	TGTGCCAGCAGAACTAGACTAGCCCCCTACAATGAGCAGTTCTTC	CASRTRLAPYNEQFF
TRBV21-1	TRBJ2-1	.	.	TGTGCCAGCAGCAAAGCCTTAGCCCCCTCCAAATACAATGAGCAGTTCTTC	CASSKALAPSKYNEQFF
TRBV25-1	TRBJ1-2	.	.	TGTGCCAGCAGTGTCCAGGGTAGCTATGGCTACACCTTC	CASSVQGSYGYTF
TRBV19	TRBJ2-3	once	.	TGTGCCAGTAGTATTTCAATAGGCGTCCTCGCGGATACGCAGTATTTT	CASSISIGVLADTQYF
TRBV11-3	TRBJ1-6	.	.	TGTGCCAGCAGCTTAACAGGAAATTCACCCCTCCACTTT	CASSLTGNSPLHF
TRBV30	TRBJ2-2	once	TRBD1	TGTGCCTGGAGTGCGGACAGGCGGTACACCGGGGAGCTGTTTTTT	CAWSADRRYTGELFF
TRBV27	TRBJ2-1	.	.	TGTGCCAGCAGTTTCGCCGGACTGGAGAATTACAATGAGCAGTTCTTC	CASSFAGLENYNEQFF
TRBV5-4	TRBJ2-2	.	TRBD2	TGTGCCAGCAGCTTGGGTCCCCTAGCGGGAGGGCCCCAGGGGAGCGGGGAGCTGTTTTTT	CASSLGPLAGGPQGSGELFF
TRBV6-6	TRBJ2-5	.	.	TGTGCCAGCACGGCGGAACAAGAGACCCAGTACTTC	CASTAEQETQYF
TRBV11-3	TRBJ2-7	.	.	TGTGCCAGCAGCTTAGGCAGGGCTTACGAGCAGTACTTC	CASSLGRAYEQYF
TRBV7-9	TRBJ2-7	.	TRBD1	TGTGCCAGCAGACCCTGGGACAGGGAAGGGGGCGAGCAGTACTTC	CASRPWDREGGEQYF
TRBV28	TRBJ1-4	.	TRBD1	TGTGCCAGCAGTCCGGGGACAGTTAATGAAAAACTGTTTTTT	CASSPGTVNEKLFF
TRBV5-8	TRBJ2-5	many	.	TGTGCCAGCAGCCCCCGAGGGAGGAACCAAGAGACCCAGTACTTC	CASSPRGRNQETQYF